The subject of this entry is one T cell receptor beta chain. Clones were read by immunoSEQ multiplex PCR, and TCRdb kept only the in-frame ones, dropping some. The table records approximately 300,000 clones, around four fifths of them present only once. This sample is drawn from a study of blood T cell repertoires in COVID-19. Study at large: PBMCs, B-cell-depleted T cells, or T cells provided the cDNA or gDNA that made up the material.

Germline loops: CDR1 LGHNT, CDR2 FRNRAP. This CDR3 spans 18 amino acids. The V gene lost 0 bases and the J gene lost 4 bases, with 20 bases spanning the gap. The gene calls are TRBV12-5 and TRBJ2-3, with D perhaps matching TRBD1 (6 bases). The sequence derives from a woman between 50 and 59 years old with acute or convalescent COVID-19. The sample comprised peripheral blood. The CDR3 protein is CASGLVPANRVDPDTQYF. The CDR3 DNA follows: TGTGCTAGTGGTTTGGTACCTGCCAACAGGGTTGATCCAGATACGCAGTATTTT.